The 32 T cell receptor beta chains below were found in one sample sequenced in a study of blood T cells in healthy people across ages (dated by TCRdb to about 2015). The library relied on 5' RACE. A second PCR of about 7 to 12 cycles was run with a J-beta primer mix and a sample-barcoded 5' primer. TCRdb reran the public reads through fastp at Q25 and MiXCR, keeping productive beta chains. Rows with one shared CDR3 protein collapse into an entry with the most common genes and DNA. Across this sample there are some 1.8 million distinct CDR3 sequences, with more than 35% seen only once. The ten most abundant clones make up 23% of the sample. The sequenced sample was blood. All receptors derive from a human donor in good health.

The gene calls are TRBV9 and TRBJ2-7; 8 bases are a match to TRBD1. The J segment lost 2 bases and the V segment lost 4 bases, leaving 8 bases of the junction unmatched. The CDR3 extends over 15 amino acids. The V gene's germline CDR1 is SGDLS and CDR2 YYNGEE. CDR3 DNA: TGTGCCAGCAGCCCAAGACAGGGGACCACCTACGAGCAGTACTTC. Residues: CASSPRQGTTYEQYF.

This clonotype occurred a few times. CDR3 nucleotides: TGTGCCACCAGCGACAGGACAGGGGGCTACGAGCAGTACTTC. Translation gives CATSDRTGGYEQYF. This chain uses TRBV24-1 with TRBJ2-7; TRBD1 aligns across 10 bases. Germline-derived CDR1 and CDR2 are KGHDR and SFDVKD. After removal of 7 bases from V and 3 bases from J, the junction contained 5 bases not matched to a gene. This CDR3 is built from 14 residues.

This clonotype was counted a few times. CDR3 coding DNA: TGTGCCAGCAGTTCTAGCGGGGGCCAGGGGAAGCAGTATTTT. This gives the protein CASSSSGGQGKQYF. The V gene is TRBV7-2, the J gene TRBJ2-3, with 10 bases lining up with TRBD2. With V trimmed by 6 bases and J by 11 bases, 11 bases remained unmatched. Germline V gene lookup returns CDR1 SGHTA and CDR2 FQGNSA. CDR3 size: 14 residues.

The V gene is TRBV7-9, the J gene TRBJ2-4, with 9 bases matching TRBD1. The CDR3 is 15 amino acids. The V and J ends lost 5 bases and 5 bases, in that order; junction bases with no gene match: 7. Germline values: CDR1 SEHNR, CDR2 FQNEAQ (reference sequence). The CDR3 DNA sequence: TGTGCCAGCAGCCCCTGGGGACAGGGCCAAAACATTCAGTACTTC. Its protein product is CASSPWGQGQNIQYF.

The V and J genes are TRBV20-1 and TRBJ1-2; TRBD1 aligns across 7 bases. The CDR3 extends over 14 amino acids. Germline-derived CDR1 and CDR2 are DFQATT and SNEGSKA (reference sequence). With 3 bases clipped from V and 7 bases from J, the junction kept 11 bases outside the gene matches. The CDR3 reads CSARFPDRDPGYTF. CDR3 DNA sequence: TGCAGTGCTAGGTTCCCCGACAGGGACCCTGGCTACACCTTC.

This chain links TRBV9 with TRBJ2-3; D possibly matches TRBD1 or TRBD2 (5 bases each). Germline CDR1 reads SGDLS; CDR2 reads YYNGEE. The CDR3 totals 17 residues. Trimming cost V 0 bases and J 5 bases, with 19 bases left between them. The chain's CDR3 is CASSVGSGTPSGDTQYF. The CDR3 region has the DNA TGTGCCAGCAGCGTAGGATCCGGGACCCCCTCAGGAGATACGCAGTATTTT.

This clonotype has a handful of counts. The chain carries TRBV7-2 and TRBJ1-2; D not certain. V was shortened by 6 bases and J by 0 bases, with 17 bases between the two germline ends. Per the germline V gene, CDR1 is SGHTA and CDR2 is FQGNSA. CDR3 size: 16 residues. The CDR3 nucleotides are TGTGCCAGCAGAGAGACCCGTATAGGAGCTAACTATGGCTACACCTTC. It is translated as CASRETRIGANYGYTF.

V is TRBV7-3 and J is TRBJ2-4, with D perhaps matching TRBD1 or TRBD2 (7 bases each). Gene TRBJ2-7 matches the end of the DNA better, so the J call may be wrong. Germline V gives CDR1 SGHTA, CDR2 FQGTGA. The CDR3 loop spans 15 amino acids. The CDR3: CASSPGGNSGGEQYF. The CDR3 nucleotides read TGTGCCAGCAGCCCAGGGGGGAATTCGGGGGGCGAGCAGTACTTC.

V is TRBV6-1 and J is TRBJ2-7, with D perhaps TRBD1 (6 bases). Trimming left V 1 base short and J 4 bases short, with 11 bases between. Germline V CDR1 and CDR2: MNHNS, SASEGT. The CDR3 runs 14 residues. In DNA form, the CDR3 reads TGTGCCAGCAGTGAAGGCCAACAGGGATACGAGCAGTACTTC. The encoded protein is CASSEGQQGYEQYF.

The chain combines TRBV12-3 or TRBV12-4 with TRBJ2-7; possibly TRBD2 for D (5 bases). The CDR3 is made up of 12 amino acids. Trimming removed 6 bases from V and 6 bases from J, with 12 bases in between. In DNA, the CDR3 is TGTGCCAGCAGGGACTCAAAGACCGAGCAGTACTTC. Translated: CASRDSKTEQYF.

The J gene is TRBJ2-3, the V gene TRBV5-8; 7 nucleotides match TRBD1. Losses at the gene ends were 5 bases for V and 1 base for J; bases not matched to a gene: 7. The CDR3 is made up of 15 amino acids. CDR1 is SGHTS, CDR2 YDEGEE, per germline. This chain's CDR3 is CASRKHTGGTDTQYF. The CDR3 nucleotides read TGTGCCAGCAGGAAACATACAGGGGGCACAGATACGCAGTATTTT.

This clonotype was detected a few times. V and J are TRBV6-2 or TRBV6-3 and TRBJ1-1; D unclear. Trimming took off 0 bases at V and 6 bases at J, with 17 bases between the two ends. This CDR3 has 16 residues. Germline V gene lookup returns CDR1 MNHEY and CDR2 SVGEGT. DNA of the CDR3: TGTGCCAGCAGTTACTCGATCGGTCTACTCGACCCTGAAGCTTTCTTT. Residues: CASSYSIGLLDPEAFF.

This chain connects TRBV13 to TRBJ2-4; 10 nucleotides align to TRBD1. The J call may not be correct, given that the DNA end is closer to TRBJ2-7. The CDR3 is made up of 14 amino acids. Germline loops: CDR1 PRHDT, CDR2 FYEKMQ (reference sequence). For the CDR3, the DNA is TGTGCCAGCAGCCCGATGACAGGGGGCAACGAGCAGTACTTC. Its protein is CASSPMTGGNEQYF.

There are a few counts of this clonotype. The gene calls are TRBV2 and TRBJ2-5; TRBD1 might be the D (6 bases). CDR1 and CDR2 (germline): SNHLY, FYNNEI. The V and J ends lost 2 bases and 4 bases respectively, with 11 bases between them. CDR3 size: 14 residues. CDR3 residues: CASSESLDRETQYF. CDR3 bases: TGTGCCAGCAGTGAAAGTTTGGACAGAGAGACCCAGTACTTC.

This clonotype was seen only a few times. This chain joins TRBV9 and TRBJ2-1, with D perhaps TRBD2 (5 bases). Trimming took 4 bases from V and 4 from J, leaving 9 bases between them. Germline V gives CDR1 SGDLS, CDR2 YYNGEE. The CDR3 has 13 residues. DNA for the CDR3: TGTGCCAGCAGCATCGACTATTACAATGAGCAGTTCTTC. It encodes CASSIDYYNEQFF.

The rearrangement links TRBV5-5 to TRBJ1-1; D remains unclear. This CDR3 comprises 16 residues. Trimming shortened V by 2 bases and J by 1 base, and 15 bases separated the two germline ends. The germline CDR1 and CDR2 sequences are SGHKS and YYEKEE (reference sequence). The CDR3 DNA reads TGTGCCAGCAGCTTCCGCTTCACAGAAGCGAACACTGAAGCTTTCTTT. Its protein product is CASSFRFTEANTEAFF. The full variable domain, its missing parts supplied by reference TRBV5-5 and TRBJ1-1, is DAGVTQSPTHLIKTRGQQVTLRCSPISGHKSVSWYQQVLGQGPQFIFQYYEKEERGRGNFPDRFSARQFPNYSSELNVNALLLGDSALYLCASSFRFTEANTEAFFGQGTRLTVV.

This clonotype was seen just once. The CDR3 DNA reads TGTGCCAGCAGCCTCGCTTGGCCGCCAGGTCCAAGGGAGACCCAGTACTTC. It is translated as CASSLAWPPGPRETQYF. The chain combines TRBV14 with TRBJ2-5; D unresolved. This CDR3 region has 17 residues. Trimming cost V 4 bases and J 5 bases, with 23 bases left between them. Germline-derived CDR1 and CDR2 are SGHDN and FVKESK.

This clonotype was seen only a few times. The chain uses TRBV7-6 and TRBJ1-1; D unresolved. V lost 2 bases to trimming and J lost 0 bases, with 13 bases between them. Germline CDR1 is SGHVS and CDR2 is FNYEAQ. The CDR3 totals 16 residues. The CDR3, as DNA: TGTGCCAGCAGCTTATCTCGCGGTAGGATGAACACTGAAGCTTTCTTT. Translated, it gives CASSLSRGRMNTEAFF.

With regard to this clonotype: One end of the junction fails to match germline, which may point to a read error. This chain uses TRBV6-1 with TRBJ1-5; possibly TRBD1 for D (5 bases). Germline V gene sequence: CDR1 MNHNS, CDR2 SASEGT. This CDR3 contains 16 residues. The CDR3 coding sequence is TGTGTCAGCAGGGCCCGGGTCACTGGATTAGGTCAGCCCCAGCATTTT. It specifies CVSRARVTGLGQPQHF.

The chain combines TRBV2 with TRBJ1-1, with TRBD1 matching 7 bases. Germline V gene data show CDR1 as SNHLY and CDR2 as FYNNEI. The junction had 10 bases not matched to a gene; V was cut back by 8 bases and J by 1 base. The CDR3 length is 15 residues. The CDR3 region has the DNA TGTGCCAGCCCAGCCCCGGGACAGCAGAACACTGAAGCTTTCTTT. Amino acid sequence: CASPAPGQQNTEAFF.

This clonotype has only a few counts. V is TRBV12-3 or TRBV12-4 and J is TRBJ2-5, with 8 bases lining up with TRBD1. The CDR3 has 17 residues. J gave up 1 base and V 4 bases, and 11 bases lay outside the gene matches. CDR3 loop: CASSSYRTQGAQETQYF. DNA of the CDR3: TGTGCCAGCAGTTCTTACCGGACCCAGGGGGCCCAAGAGACCCAGTACTTC.

The CDR3 coding sequence is TGTGCCAGCAGATTATTCAGTCAGGGTGGTGGCTACACCTTC. Protein: CASRLFSQGGGYTF. V usage is TRBV7-2 and J usage is TRBJ1-2; weak D call: TRBD1 (5 bases). Looked up from germline, CDR1 is SGHTA and CDR2 is FQGNSA. CDR3 length equals 14 residues. Trimming took off 6 bases at V and 7 bases at J, with 18 bases between the two ends. Looking up the rest from reference TRBV7-2 and TRBJ1-2 gives the full variable domain: GAGVSQSPSNKVTEKGKDVELRCDPISGHTALYWYRQSLGQGLEFLIYFQGNSAPDKSGLPSDRFSAERTGGSVSTLTIQRTQQEDSAVYLCASRLFSQGGGYTFGSGTRLTVV.

This clonotype was seen more than once but under ten times. The J gene is TRBJ1-1, the V gene TRBV12-3 or TRBV12-4; 10 bases map to TRBD1. The length of the CDR3 is 16 residues. V lost 8 bases and J lost 4; bases outside the gene matches: 13. The CDR3 region has the DNA TGTGCCAGCGGACCCACGGCTTGGACAGGGGGCACTGAAGCTTTCTTT. It specifies CASGPTAWTGGTEAFF.

This clonotype has only a few counts. The chain links TRBV7-2 to TRBJ1-2; D is unresolved. This CDR3 spans 15 amino acids. Germline V CDR1 and CDR2: SGHTA, FQGNSA. With 2 bases removed from V and 1 base from J, the gap between germline ends came to 11 bases. As DNA, the CDR3 is TGTGCCAGCAGCTTAAATGTAAATCGTAACTATGGCTACACCTTC. It specifies CASSLNVNRNYGYTF. The variable domain in full, with the rest retrieved from reference TRBV7-2 and TRBJ1-2, is GAGVSQSPSNKVTEKGKDVELRCDPISGHTALYWYRQSLGQGLEFLIYFQGNSAPDKSGLPSDRFSAERTGGSVSTLTIQRTQQEDSAVYLCASSLNVNRNYGYTFGSGTRLTVV.

In this sample, this clonotype turned up many times. The rearrangement joins TRBV5-4 to TRBJ1-2; maybe TRBD1 (5 bases). Germline lookup yields CDR1 SGHNT and CDR2 YYREEE (reference sequence). With 0 bases removed from V and 4 bases from J, the gap between germline ends came to 13 bases. CDR3 length equals 15 residues. The CDR3 loop is CASSLDRLQPYGYTF. The CDR3, as DNA: TGTGCCAGCAGCTTGGACAGGCTACAACCCTATGGCTACACCTTC.

A word on this clonotype: In this CDR3 the conserved last residue, phenylalanine or tryptophan, is missing, so a read error is likely. This chain joins TRBV4-2 and TRBJ2-6; D uncertain. The CDR3 runs to 15 residues. Trimming stripped 1 base from V and 2 bases from J, with 6 bases between. CDR1 and CDR2 from the germline V gene are LGHNA and YNFKEQ. CDR3 sequence reads: CASSQVLAGANVLTV. For the CDR3, the DNA is TGTGCCAGCAGCCAAGTCCTGGCTGGGGCCAACGTCCTGACTGTC.

In this sample, this clonotype turned up a few times. The chain couples TRBV27 to TRBJ1-1; a weak D match, TRBD1 (5 bases). Trimming stripped 0 bases from V and 7 bases from J, with 12 bases between. Per the germline V gene, CDR1 is MNHEY and CDR2 is SMNVEV (reference sequence). This CDR3 spans 14 amino acids. The CDR3 region is CASSLSVGVGEAFF. For the CDR3, the DNA is TGTGCCAGCAGTTTATCTGTGGGGGTCGGTGAAGCTTTCTTT.

This clonotype has more than one count but fewer than ten. V usage is TRBV10-3 and J usage is TRBJ1-5; no clear D gene. This CDR3 region has 13 residues. V was cut by 4 bases and J by 5 bases, with 9 bases left in between. Germline-derived CDR1 and CDR2 are ENHRY and SYGVKD. DNA for the CDR3: TGTGCCATCAGTGGGGAGAGACATCAGCCCCAGCATTTT. As protein: CAISGERHQPQHF.

The chain combines TRBV7-9 with TRBJ2-3; 11 bases match TRBD2. V gave up 4 bases and J gave up 2 bases; unmatched junction bases: 8. Looked up from germline, CDR1 is SEHNR and CDR2 is FQNEAQ (reference sequence). CDR3 length: 17 amino acids. CDR3 protein: CASSSLTSGGPTDTQYF. The CDR3 bases are TGTGCCAGCAGCTCCCTCACTAGCGGGGGACCCACAGATACGCAGTATTTT.

This rearrangement joins TRBV5-1 to TRBJ2-1; D might be TRBD1 or TRBD2, each matching 5 bases. Trimming pared 4 bases from V and 7 bases from J, leaving 18 bases between. The CDR3 runs to 15 residues. Germline V gives CDR1 SGHRS, CDR2 YFSETQ. CDR3 residues: CASSPPGRLGNEQFF. For the CDR3, the DNA is TGCGCCAGCAGCCCTCCGGGACGGCTTGGGAATGAGCAGTTCTTC.

The V and J genes are TRBV29-1 and TRBJ2-1; 10 bases agree with TRBD2. Per germline, CDR1 SQVTM and CDR2 ANQGSEA. The J segment lost 6 bases and the V segment lost 3 bases, leaving 8 bases of the junction unmatched. CDR3 length: 15 residues. Here the CDR3 reads CSVDYWSSGGNEQFF. Here the CDR3 DNA reads TGCAGCGTTGACTACTGGTCTAGCGGGGGCAATGAGCAGTTCTTC.

Concerning this clonotype itself: Sequence at one end of the junction differs from germline and may be a read error. The V call is TRBV20-1, the J call TRBJ2-1; D unresolved. CDR3 length: 15 amino acids. The germline V gene has CDR1 DFQATT and CDR2 SNEGSKA (reference sequence). In DNA, the CDR3 is TGCATTGCTAGAGTTCCGGAGAGCTCCTACAATGAGCAGTTCTTC. Translating gives CIARVPESSYNEQFF.